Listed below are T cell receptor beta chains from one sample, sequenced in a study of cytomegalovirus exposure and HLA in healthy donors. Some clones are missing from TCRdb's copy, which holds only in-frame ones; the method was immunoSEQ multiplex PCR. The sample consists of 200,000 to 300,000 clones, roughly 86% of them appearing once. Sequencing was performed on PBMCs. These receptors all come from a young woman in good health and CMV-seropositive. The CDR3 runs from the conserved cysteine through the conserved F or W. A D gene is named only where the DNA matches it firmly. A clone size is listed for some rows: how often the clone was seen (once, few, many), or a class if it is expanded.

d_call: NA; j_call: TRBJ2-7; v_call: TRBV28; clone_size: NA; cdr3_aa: CASSTRGYDEQYF; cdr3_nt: TGTGCCAGCAGTACCAGGGGTTATGACGAGCAGTACTTC
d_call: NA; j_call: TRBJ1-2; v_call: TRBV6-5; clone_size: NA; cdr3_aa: CASRRTENYGYTF; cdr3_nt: TGTGCCAGCAGGCGGACAGAAAACTATGGCTACACCTTC
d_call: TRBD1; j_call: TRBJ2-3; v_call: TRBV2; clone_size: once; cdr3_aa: CASSFGQGGSTDTQYF; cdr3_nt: TGTGCCAGCAGTTTCGGACAGGGTGGGAGCACAGATACGCAGTATTTT
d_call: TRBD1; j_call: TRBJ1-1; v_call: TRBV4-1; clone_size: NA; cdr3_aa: CASSQGTGITEAFF; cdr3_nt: TGCGCCAGCAGCCAAGGGACAGGGATTACTGAAGCTTTCTTT
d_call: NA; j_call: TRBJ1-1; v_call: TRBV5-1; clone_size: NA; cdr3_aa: CASSLKGGTFEAFF; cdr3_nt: TGCGCCAGCAGCTTGAAAGGGGGAACTTTCGAAGCTTTCTTT
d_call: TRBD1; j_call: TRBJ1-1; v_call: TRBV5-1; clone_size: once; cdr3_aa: CASSSSTGATEAFF; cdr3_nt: TGCGCCAGCAGCTCCAGTACAGGGGCCACTGAAGCTTTCTTT
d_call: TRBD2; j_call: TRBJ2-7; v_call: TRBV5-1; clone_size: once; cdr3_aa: CASSLSGRTTDEQYF; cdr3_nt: TGCGCCAGCAGCCTAAGCGGGAGGACAACGGACGAGCAGTACTTC
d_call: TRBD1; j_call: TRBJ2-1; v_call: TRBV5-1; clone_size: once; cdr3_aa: CASGGNGGTGVNEQFF; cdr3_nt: TGCGCCAGCGGGGGAAACGGTGGGACAGGGGTCAATGAGCAGTTCTTC
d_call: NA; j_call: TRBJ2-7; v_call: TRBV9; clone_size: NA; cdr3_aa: CATNQDSNPEQYF; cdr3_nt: TGTGCCACAAACCAGGACAGTAACCCCGAGCAGTACTTC
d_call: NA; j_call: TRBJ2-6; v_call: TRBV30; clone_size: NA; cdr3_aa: CAWSVQASGANVLTF; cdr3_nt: TGTGCCTGGAGTGTACAGGCCTCTGGGGCCAACGTCCTGACTTTC
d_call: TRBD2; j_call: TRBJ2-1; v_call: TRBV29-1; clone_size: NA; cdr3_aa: CSVEVGGTSASQFF; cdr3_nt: TGCAGCGTTGAAGTCGGAGGAACTAGCGCCTCTCAGTTCTTC
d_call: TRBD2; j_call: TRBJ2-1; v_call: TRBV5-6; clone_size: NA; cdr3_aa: CASSRTRLSYNEQFF; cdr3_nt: TGTGCCAGCAGCCGGACTAGGCTCTCCTACAATGAGCAGTTCTTC
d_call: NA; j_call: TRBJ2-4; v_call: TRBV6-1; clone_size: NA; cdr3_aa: CASSETNQGSIQYF; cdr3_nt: TGTGCCAGCAGTGAAACGAACCAGGGGAGCATTCAGTACTTC
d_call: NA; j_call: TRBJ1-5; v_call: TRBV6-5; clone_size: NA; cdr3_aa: CASSPTGSGNQPQHF; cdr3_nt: TGTGCCAGCAGCCCCACAGGGTCAGGTAATCAGCCCCAGCATTTT
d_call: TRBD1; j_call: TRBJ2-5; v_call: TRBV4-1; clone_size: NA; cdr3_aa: CASSQGGTDQETQYF; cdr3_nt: TGCGCCAGCAGCCAAGGAGGGACAGACCAAGAGACCCAGTACTTC
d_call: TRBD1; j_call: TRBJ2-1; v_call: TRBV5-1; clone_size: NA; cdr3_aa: CASSLGGTGSPYNEQFF; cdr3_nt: TGCGCCAGCAGCTTGGGTGGGACAGGGTCCCCTTACAATGAGCAGTTCTTC
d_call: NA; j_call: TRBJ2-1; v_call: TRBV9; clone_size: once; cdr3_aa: CASSVIGSGEQFF; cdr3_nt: TGTGCCAGCAGCGTGATAGGGAGCGGTGAGCAGTTCTTC
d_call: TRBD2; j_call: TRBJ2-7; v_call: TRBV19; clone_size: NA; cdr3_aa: CASSRTSGYEQYF; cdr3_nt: TGTGCCAGTAGTAGGACTAGCGGTTACGAGCAGTACTTC
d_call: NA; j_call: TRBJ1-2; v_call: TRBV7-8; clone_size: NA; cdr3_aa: CASSLRVGDYGYTF; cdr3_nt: TGTGCCAGCAGCCTTAGAGTAGGAGACTATGGCTACACCTTC
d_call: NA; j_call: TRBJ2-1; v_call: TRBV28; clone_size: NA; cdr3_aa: CASSLQGGSNNEQFF; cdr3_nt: TGTGCCAGCAGTTTACAAGGCGGGTCTAACAATGAGCAGTTCTTC
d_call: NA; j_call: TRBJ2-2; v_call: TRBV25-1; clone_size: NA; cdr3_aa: CASSAPGPAGELFF; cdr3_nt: TGTGCCAGCAGTGCCCCCGGTCCGGCCGGGGAGCTGTTTTTT
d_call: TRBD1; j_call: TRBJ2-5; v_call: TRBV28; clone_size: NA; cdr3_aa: CASSLAGGETQYF; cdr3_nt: TGTGCCAGCAGTTTGGCAGGGGGAGAGACCCAGTACTTC
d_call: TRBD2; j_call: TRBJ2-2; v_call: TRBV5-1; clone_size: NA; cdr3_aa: CASSAASGISGGELFF; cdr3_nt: TGCGCCAGCAGCGCAGCTAGCGGGATATCGGGCGGGGAGCTGTTTTTT
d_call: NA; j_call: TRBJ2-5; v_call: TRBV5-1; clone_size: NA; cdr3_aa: CASSLWRPGRSQETQYF; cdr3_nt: TGCGCCAGCAGCTTGTGGAGACCGGGTCGCAGTCAAGAGACCCAGTACTTC
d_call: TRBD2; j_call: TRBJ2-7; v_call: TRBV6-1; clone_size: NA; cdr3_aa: CASSEDAREGLCF; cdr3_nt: TGTGCCAGCAGTGAAGACGCGCGGGAGGGCCTCTGCTTC
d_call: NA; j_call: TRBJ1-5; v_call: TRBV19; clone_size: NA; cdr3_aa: CASIDGGGQPQHF; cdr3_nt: TGTGCCAGTATCGACGGGGGAGGCCAGCCCCAGCATTTT
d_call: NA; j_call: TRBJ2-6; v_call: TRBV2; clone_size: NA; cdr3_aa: CALNGDSGANVLTF; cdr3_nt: TGTGCCCTTAACGGAGACTCTGGGGCCAACGTCCTGACTTTC
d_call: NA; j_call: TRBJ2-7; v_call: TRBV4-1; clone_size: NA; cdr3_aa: CASSPELAATFYEQYF; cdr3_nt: TGCGCCAGCAGCCCAGAGTTAGCGGCGACTTTCTACGAGCAGTACTTC
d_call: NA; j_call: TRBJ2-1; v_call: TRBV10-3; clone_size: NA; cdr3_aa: CAISRTDHEQFF; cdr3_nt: TGTGCCATCAGTCGGACAGATCATGAGCAGTTCTTC